Below, 21 T cell receptor beta chains from the same sample are listed, as sequenced in a study of CD8 T cells in ankylosing spondylitis. Study-wide results and limits: There was a TCR beta motif, made of eight highly homologous variants, that appeared characteristic of ankylosing spondylitis blood.

TCRdb re-called the 5' RACE reads with MiXCR, one entry per CDR3 protein. Of 330,000 or so distinct CDR3 sequences listed, roughly 8% are singletons. These receptors lack a known antigen. The specimen was blood, either unsorted or a sorted T cell fraction (not recorded which). The source of these receptors is a male donor with ankylosing spondylitis.

V is TRBV5-1 and J is TRBJ2-5, with TRBD2 matching over 8 bases. The junction had 14 bases not matched to a gene; V was cut back by 6 bases and J by 1 base. CDR3 length: 17 amino acids. From germline, CDR1 is SGHRS and CDR2 YFSETQ. CDR3 DNA: TGCGCCAGCATAGGTGCTAGCGGGCACCCCGTCCAAGAGACCCAGTACTTC. This translates into CASIGASGHPVQETQYF.

This clonotype has more than one count but fewer than ten. The chain combines TRBV5-1 with TRBJ2-2; D possibly corresponds to TRBD1 (5 bases). Germline V gives CDR1 SGHRS, CDR2 YFSETQ. This CDR3 is 15 amino acids long. The V end was cut by 0 bases, the J end by 6 bases, with 12 bases between. The CDR3 DNA is TGCGCCAGCAGCTTGGGGACATCTCTCGCCGGGGAGCTGTTTTTT. It is translated as CASSLGTSLAGELFF. Full variable domain (missing parts from reference TRBV5-1 and TRBJ2-2): KAGVTQTPRYLIKTRGQQVTLSCSPISGHRSVSWYQQTPGQGLQFLFEYFSETQRNKGNFPGRFSGRQFSNSRSEMNVSTLELGDSALYLCASSLGTSLAGELFFGEGSRLTVL.

A word on this clonotype: The CDR3 ends on some other residue instead of the conserved phenylalanine or tryptophan, so this is likely a read error. The chain recombines TRBV6-5 with TRBJ2-1; 8 bases agree with TRBD2. Per germline, CDR1 MNHEY and CDR2 SVGAGI. The CDR3 has 15 residues. J was trimmed by 5 bases and V by 4 bases; bases with no gene match: 7. In DNA, the CDR3 is TGTGCCAGCAGTTCAAGCGGGAGAGATGACAATGAGCAGTTCTCC. Residues: CASSSSGRDDNEQFS.

In this sample, this clonotype turned up many times. This sequence joins TRBV11-1 and TRBJ1-2, with D possibly matching TRBD1 (6 bases). The ends were cut back, 3 bases at V and 1 base at J, with 6 bases in the middle. Germline CDR1 is SGHAT and CDR2 is FQDESV (reference sequence). CDR3 length: 13 amino acids. The CDR3 spells CASSLDSNYGYTF. The CDR3 DNA sequence: TGTGCCAGCAGCTTGGACAGTAACTATGGCTACACCTTC. The whole variable domain, remainder taken from reference TRBV11-1 and TRBJ1-2, is EAEVAQSPRYKITEKSQAVAFWCDPISGHATLYWYRQILGQGPELLVQFQDESVVDDSQLPKDRFSAERLKGVDSTLKIQPAELGDSAMYLCASSLDSNYGYTFGSGTRLTVV.

Here the CDR3 reads CASSHYSHPDEQYF. As DNA, the CDR3 is TGTGCCAGCAGCCACTACAGCCACCCCGACGAGCAGTACTTC. The chain combines TRBV5-6 with TRBJ2-7; D call uncertain. Germline CDR1 is SGHDT and CDR2 is YYEEEE. The CDR3 contains 14 residues. Trimming pared 4 bases from V and 5 bases from J, leaving 16 bases between.

The chain combines TRBV29-1 with TRBJ2-7, with 10 bases lining up with TRBD2. The CDR3 contains 13 residues. Losses at the gene ends were 6 bases for V and 6 bases for J; bases not matched to a gene: 8. The germline V gene has CDR1 SQVTM and CDR2 ANQGSEA. The CDR3 bases are TGCAGCGTCGGGACTAGCGCCGTCGTCGAGCAGTACTTC. Encoded protein: CSVGTSAVVEQYF.

The chain links TRBV12-3 or TRBV12-4 to TRBJ2-1; D not certain. The CDR3 length is 13 residues. V lost 5 bases, J lost 3 bases, and 8 bases lay in between. This CDR3 reads CASSHDFYNEQFF. CDR3 DNA: TGTGCCAGCAGTCACGACTTCTACAATGAGCAGTTCTTC.

Only a few counts were recorded for this clonotype. CDR3 coding DNA: TGCAGCGTTACTAGGACTTCCCGGGACACTGAAGCTTTCTTT. The encoded protein is CSVTRTSRDTEAFF. V gene TRBV29-1 combines with J gene TRBJ1-1, with unresolved D. Trimming cost V 5 bases and J 3 bases, with 16 bases left between them. CDR1 and CDR2 (germline): SQVTM, ANQGSEA. CDR3 size: 14 residues.

This clonotype was seen a handful of times. This chain links TRBV29-1 with TRBJ2-1; no clear D. CDR1 and CDR2 from the germline V gene are SQVTM and ANQGSEA. The CDR3 spans 11 residues. Deletions cut 0 bases from V and 13 bases from J, with 10 bases between. The CDR3 is CSVEEGRTQFF. The CDR3 region has the DNA TGCAGCGTTGAAGAGGGAAGGACCCAGTTCTTC.

This sequence joins TRBV5-1 and TRBJ2-5, with a weak D call TRBD1 (5 bases). The CDR3 is 14 residues long. Germline loops: CDR1 SGHRS, CDR2 YFSETQ. V lost 3 bases, J lost 2 bases, and 11 bases lay in between. In DNA form, the CDR3 reads TGCGCCAGCAGCTCGACAGCAACTCAAGAGACCCAGTACTTC. It specifies CASSSTATQETQYF.

This sequence joins TRBV3-1 and TRBJ2-3, with TRBD2 matching 13 bases. J was trimmed by 6 bases and V by 4 bases; bases with no gene match: 4. The germline V gene encodes CDR1 LGHDT and CDR2 YNNKEL (reference sequence). This CDR3 is built from 15 residues. The CDR3 reads CASSPRTSGSDTQYF. CDR3 nucleotides: TGTGCCAGCAGCCCGCGGACTAGCGGGAGTGATACGCAGTATTTT.

The chain uses TRBV3-1 and TRBJ1-2; D perhaps matches TRBD1 (5 bases). The CDR3 spans 16 residues. Trimming shortened V by 1 base and J by 2 bases, and 14 bases separated the two germline ends. The V gene's germline CDR1 is LGHDT and CDR2 YNNKEL (reference sequence). The CDR3 DNA sequence: TGTGCCAGCAGCCAAGCCGCGAGGGGCCAGAACTATGGCTACACCTTC. Translation gives CASSQAARGQNYGYTF.

In its sample, this clonotype was seen many times. The chain recombines TRBV29-1 with TRBJ2-1; perhaps TRBD1 as D (6 bases). V shed 7 bases and J shed 7 bases, with 14 bases lying between them. The CDR3 has 12 amino acids. Germline CDR1 is SQVTM and CDR2 is ANQGSEA. The CDR3 coding sequence is TGCAGCGCCACCCGACAGGATAATGAGCAGTTCTTC. Its translation: CSATRQDNEQFF.

This clonotype was found many times. J is TRBJ2-2 and V is TRBV3-1; unclear D gene. Germline V gives CDR1 LGHDT, CDR2 YNNKEL (reference sequence). The V end lost 0 bases, the J end lost 7 bases, and 6 bases lay between the germline ends. This CDR3 region has 13 residues. CDR3 sequence (DNA): TGTGCCAGCAGCCAAGACCGTGGCGGGGAGCTGTTTTTT. This sequence encodes CASSQDRGGELFF.

This chain links TRBV12-3 or TRBV12-4 with TRBJ2-5; D is unresolved. Trimming left V 2 bases short and J 7 bases short, with 11 bases between. The CDR3 loop spans 13 amino acids. CDR3 DNA: TGTGCCAGCAGTTTATCCCTTGTTGTGACCCAGTACTTC. It translates to CASSLSLVVTQYF.

This clonotype was detected only a few times. Mismatch with germline at one junction end may stem from a read error. The chain carries TRBV6-5 and TRBJ2-1; 15 bases are shared with TRBD2. Germline-derived CDR1 and CDR2 are MNHEY and SVGAGI. There are 16 residues in the CDR3. Written as DNA, the CDR3 is TGTGCCAGCAGTTCCGGACTAGCGGGAGGGCCCCATGAGCAGTTTTTC. As protein: CASSSGLAGGPHEQFF.

The chain couples TRBV28 to TRBJ2-5; perhaps TRBD1 as D (6 bases). The CDR3 has 15 residues. Germline V CDR1 and CDR2: MDHEN, SYDVKM. V lost 4 bases, J lost 0 bases, and 12 bases lay in between. CDR3 sequence (DNA): TGTGCCAGCAGTTACCTAACAGGGAACCAAGAGACCCAGTACTTC. Its translation: CASSYLTGNQETQYF.

This clonotype has more than one count but fewer than ten. This chain uses TRBV7-9 with TRBJ1-1; D remains unclear. In germline, CDR1 is SEHNR, CDR2 FQNEAQ (reference sequence). The CDR3 is 13 residues long. Trimming removed 5 bases at V and 1 base at J, with 8 bases between. Here the CDR3 reads CASSPGTNTEAFF. Here the CDR3 DNA reads TGTGCCAGCAGCCCTGGTACGAACACTGAAGCTTTCTTT.

V usage is TRBV18 and J usage is TRBJ2-3, with 7 bases aligning to TRBD1. With V trimmed by 5 bases and J by 0 bases, 5 bases remained unmatched. Germline CDR1 reads KGHSH; CDR2 reads LQKENI. The CDR3 contains 15 residues. The CDR3 coding sequence is TGTGCCAGCTCAGAGGGACAGACTAGCACAGATACGCAGTATTTT. This translates into CASSEGQTSTDTQYF.

This clonotype showed up just a few times. The chain has TRBV21-1 and TRBJ2-7; the table's D gene call, TRBD2, was not cross checked with the DNA. TRBV21-1 has pseudogene status. There are 11 residues in the CDR3. For the CDR3, the DNA is TGTGCCATCCTACTAGCGGGCGAGCAGTACTTC. Its protein product is CAILLAGEQYF.

This clonotype was seen only a few times. This sequence joins TRBV24-1 and TRBJ2-1; TRBD2 matches 14 bases. The ends lost 3 bases at V and 0 bases at J; junction bases unmatched: 15. Looked up from germline, CDR1 is KGHDR and CDR2 is SFDVKD. This CDR3 contains 22 residues. CDR3 bases: TGTGCCACCAGTGATACCCCCCCTTGGACTAGCGGGAGGAAGAGCTCCTACAATGAGCAGTTCTTC. It yields the protein CATSDTPPWTSGRKSSYNEQFF.